This T cell receptor beta chain derives from a study of blood T cell repertoires in COVID-19. Overall study: Samples taken during acute and convalescent COVID-19 were collected in the United States, Italy and Spain.

Clones were sequenced by immunoSEQ multiplex PCR, and TCRdb holds only the in-frame ones, with some missing. The data contain some 410,000 clones, approximately 90% of them singletons. Participant-given clinical history determined each cohort assignment. Germline-derived CDR1 and CDR2 are SQVTM and ANQGSEA. The V gene end was trimmed by 4 bases and the J gene end by 8 bases; junction bases not matched to a gene: 5. The CDR3 has 12 residues. The receptor was derived from a woman younger than 45 with acute COVID-19. Input material: PBMCs or T cells enriched from blood (not recorded which). The J gene is TRBJ1-2, the V gene TRBV29-1, with 9 positions matching TRBD1. The CDR3 DNA follows: TGCAGCGTTGGTACAGGGGGCTTGGGCTACACCTTC. Translating it yields CSVGTGGLGYTF.